This TCR beta chain was identified in a study of a mutant IDH1 vaccine in newly diagnosed glioma. This CDR3 has 13 amino acids. Germline V gene sequence: CDR1 SGHAT, CDR2 FQDESV (reference sequence). V dropped 1 base and J dropped 5 bases, with 8 bases sitting between them. Time point denoted: week 35, safety follow-up. One vaccine dose held 300 ug of mutant IDH1 20-mer peptide and came with topical imiquimod. A remark on this clone: The antigen is undetermined.

Some clones are missing from TCRdb's copy, which holds only in-frame ones; the method was immunoSEQ multiplex PCR. Of more than 25,000 clones in the sample, about three quarters were seen once. The sample consisted of PBMCs, taken from a glioma patient whose treatment included an IDH1 peptide vaccine. The sequence was obtained from a man aged 45-60 years with glioma. This rearrangement joins TRBV11-1 to TRBJ1-2; D gene ambiguous. The chain's CDR3 is CASSLGAEYGYTF. The CDR3 nucleotides read TGTGCCAGCAGCTTAGGGGCAGAATATGGCTACACCTTC.